The following is a TCR beta chain sequence with its context. Through a sample-barcoded 5' primer and a J-beta primer mix, a second PCR was run for roughly 6 to 12 cycles. From the 5' RACE reads, TCRdb called clonotypes with MiXCR, one entry per CDR3 protein. The repertoire holds over 950,000 distinct CDR3 sequences, with roughly two fifths as singletons. This specimen belongs to a study of blood T cells in healthy people across ages. Overall study context: The capture of about one barcoded beta molecule per two T cells was achieved by template switching.

The length of the CDR3 is 15 residues. V lost 6 bases, J lost 8 bases, and 13 bases stayed unmatched. A minimum of 6 million PBMCs was isolated per sample. The sequenced sample consisted of blood. The chain employs TRBV12-3 or TRBV12-4 and TRBJ1-5, with 7 bases aligning to TRBD1. The source is a man younger than 35 in good health. CDR3 protein: CASSPTPTGKEPQHF. CDR3 bases: TGTGCCAGCAGCCCAACCCCGACAGGGAAAGAGCCCCAGCATTTT.